This T cell receptor (beta chain) was identified during a study of T-cell memory formation after mild COVID-19 (dated by TCRdb to about 2021). Concerning the study at large: TCR sequence clusters from the two donors were largely donor specific. In a couple of donors, T-cell clones that expanded and contracted after mild COVID-19 were tracked by sequencing TCRalpha and TCRbeta repertoires over time. The cohort was made up of two young adult volunteers, one female and one male, who were previously healthy. Results the study describes overall, beyond this receptor: From day 15 to 85, contracting clones showed balanced CD4/CD8 phenotypes, whereas a second wave of clones that expanded from day 15 to 37 leaned towards CD4+. SARS-CoV-2 specificity of the second-wave clones peaking on day 37 was not confirmed. Contracting CD4+ clones turned up mainly in the CM and EM memory subsets, whereas EMRA was where CD8+ clones were enriched. The study covered only a couple of mild cases, and larger cohorts including severe cases with pre-infection samples were considered necessary. The detection of some responding clones in pre-infection memory suggests that pre-existing cross-reactive memory T cells joined the SARS-CoV-2 response.

This clonotype was picked up a small number of times. No cognate antigen has been identified for it. One base away there is no much larger clone; base qualities are not given. Sequencing instrument: Illumina NovaSeq 6000. Using 5'RACE with constant-segment primers, TCRalpha and TCRbeta cDNA libraries were constructed, with sample barcodes and unique molecular identifiers added in the process. Trizol reagent was used to extract RNA from every sample. The libraries were amplified in two PCR steps, and the second step added a second sample barcode and Illumina TruSeq adapters. Libraries were sequenced on an Illumina NovaSeq with 2 x 150 bp paired-end reads. Per the authors' processing: The reads were demultiplexed and collapsed into UMI-guided consensus sequences using migec v1.2.7. With mixcr v2.1.11, UMI consensuses were aligned to TRA and TRB V and J templates and assembled into clonotypes. A clonotype was counted as expanded or contracted only if both edgeR and NoisET called the change significant, with noise models trained on biological replicates. For edgeR calls, the thresholds were a false discovery rate-adjusted p below 0.01 and a log2 fold-change of 1. As an exploratory analysis of dynamics, max-normalized trajectories of the 1000 most abundant clonotypes were examined with PCA combined with hierarchical clustering. Separately sequenced CD4+ and CD8+ repertoires were used to assign the CD4 or CD8 phenotype of responding clones. Starting from the raw public reads, TCRdb applied fastp trimming at Q25, assembled clones with MiXCR and retained in-frame beta chains. Identical CDR3 proteins give one entry, which carries the most common genes and DNA. Here the V and J calls rest on TCRdb's processing, not on the authors' analysis. The sample includes a few hundred thousand distinct CDR3 sequences, with approximately 15% observed a single time. The top ten clones comprise about 22% of the sample.

PBMCs were isolated by Ficoll-Paque density gradient centrifugation. The material sequenced was PBMCs or a T cell subset sorted from them (not recorded which). The sequence was obtained from a man between 18 and 29 years old who had mild COVID-19 (a few samples of this study predate the infection). The sample titles of this study are shuffled in the database, so cell type and time point are left out; the donor was told from shared clones.

The bases read TGCGCCAGCAGCTTGTATTTGCTCCCGAACACCGGGGAGCTGTTTTTT. This yields the protein CASSLYLLPNTGELFF. The V and J genes are TRBV5-1 and TRBJ2-2, with the D gene not confidently named. The germline V gene supplies CDR1 SGHRS and CDR2 YFSETQ. The trim is 1 base for V and 0 bases for J, with a gap of 10 bases between the germline ends. Including cysteine and phenylalanine, the CDR3 has 16 amino acids. Only CDR3 DNA is held: 48 bases, read in frame from base 1. The variable domain in full, with residues beyond the CDR3 obtained from the reference TRBV5-1 and TRBJ2-2 genes, is KAGVTQTPRYLIKTRGQQVTLSCSPISGHRSVSWYQQTPGQGLQFLFEYFSETQRNKGNFPGRFSGRQFSNSRSEMNVSTLELGDSALYLCASSLYLLPNTGELFFGEGSRLTVL.